This record concerns one T cell receptor beta chain sequence. The data stem from a study of control samples from healthy donors and cancer patients. The table came from immunoSEQ multiplex PCR; TCRdb's copy has only in-frame clones and leaves some out. Found here are more than 75,000 clones, about 80% of them singletons; the top ten hold about 10%. CDR3 size: 13 residues. Germline CDR1 reads SQVTM; CDR2 reads ANQGSEA. V dropped 8 bases and J dropped 4 bases, with 16 bases sitting between them. The sequence was collected from a woman aged 30 to 39 in good health. The chain employs TRBV29-1 and TRBJ2-3; D not resolved. Sequenced sample: blood. This CDR3 is CSMTPDFADTQYF. CDR3 coding DNA: TGCAGCATGACTCCTGACTTTGCAGATACGCAGTATTTT.